The clone carrying this TCR beta chain was picked up a small number of times. What it binds is not known. The data originate from a study of cytotoxic CD8 clonotypes in ibrutinib-treated CLL. Background on the study: Partial responses totalled roughly 25 and complete responses 2; after median 68 months, approximately 15 remained remitted and about twelve progressed. Overall study results and limits: Sample timing was unmatched between remission and later-progressing patients; lymph nodes unstudied.

The method was immunoSEQ multiplex PCR; TCRdb's version includes in-frame clones alone and lacks a portion of them. The table shows 60,000 to 65,000 clones, with 45% to 60% occurring only once. The CDR3 totals 11 residues. Between the trimmed V and J ends, which lost 4 bases and 3 bases, there was a span of 3 bases. Germline lookup yields CDR1 SEHNR and CDR2 FQNEAQ (reference sequence). The TCR comes from a human donor with chronic lymphocytic leukemia. The chain carries TRBV7-9 and TRBJ1-2; no firm D call. Here the sequenced sample was PBMCs, taken after 12 months of ibrutinib treatment. The CDR3 DNA reads as TGTGCCAGCAGCTCATACTATGGCTACACCTTC. This encodes CASSSYYGYTF.